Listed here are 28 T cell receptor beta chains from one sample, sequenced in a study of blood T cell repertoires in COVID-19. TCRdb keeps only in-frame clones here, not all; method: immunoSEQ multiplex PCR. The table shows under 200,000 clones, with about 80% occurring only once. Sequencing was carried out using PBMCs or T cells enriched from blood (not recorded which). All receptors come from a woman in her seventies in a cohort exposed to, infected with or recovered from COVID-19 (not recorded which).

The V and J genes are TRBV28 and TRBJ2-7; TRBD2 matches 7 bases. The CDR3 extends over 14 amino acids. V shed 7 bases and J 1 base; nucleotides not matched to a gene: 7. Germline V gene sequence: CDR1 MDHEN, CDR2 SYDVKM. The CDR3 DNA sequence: TGTGCCAGCACAAACCCGGGGGGATCCTACGAGCAGTACTTC. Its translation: CASTNPGGSYEQYF.

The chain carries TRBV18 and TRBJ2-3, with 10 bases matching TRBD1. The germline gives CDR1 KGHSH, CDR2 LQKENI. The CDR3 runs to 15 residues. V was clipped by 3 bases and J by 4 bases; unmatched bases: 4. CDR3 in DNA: TGTGCCAGCTCACCGACAGGGGGCTTCCCAGATACGCAGTATTTT. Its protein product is CASSPTGGFPDTQYF.

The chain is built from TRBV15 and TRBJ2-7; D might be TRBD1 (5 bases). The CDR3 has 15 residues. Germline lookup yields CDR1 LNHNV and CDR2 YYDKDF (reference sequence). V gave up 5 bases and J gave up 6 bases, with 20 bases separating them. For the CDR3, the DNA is TGTGCCACCAGCGTCTCCGGACCCACCCAGGGCGAGCAGTACTTC. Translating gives CATSVSGPTQGEQYF. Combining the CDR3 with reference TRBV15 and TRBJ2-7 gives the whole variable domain DAMVIQNPRYQVTQFGKPVTLSCSQTLNHNVMYWYQQKSSQAPKLLFHYYDKDFNNEADTPDNFQSRRPNTSFCFLDIRSPGLGDTAMYLCATSVSGPTQGEQYFGPGTRLTVT.

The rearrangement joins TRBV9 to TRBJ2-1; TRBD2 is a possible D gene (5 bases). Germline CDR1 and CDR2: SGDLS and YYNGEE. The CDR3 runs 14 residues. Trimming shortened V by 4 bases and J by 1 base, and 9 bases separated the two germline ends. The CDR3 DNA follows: TGTGCCAGCAGCTCTCGAGGGTCCTACAATGAGCAGTTCTTC. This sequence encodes CASSSRGSYNEQFF.

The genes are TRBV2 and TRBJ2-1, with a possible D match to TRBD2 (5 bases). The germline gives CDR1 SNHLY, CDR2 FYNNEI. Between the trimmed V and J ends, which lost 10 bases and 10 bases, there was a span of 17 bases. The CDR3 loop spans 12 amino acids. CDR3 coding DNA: TGTGCCATCTTAGTCCGGGGAGTCGAGCAGTTCTTC. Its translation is CAILVRGVEQFF. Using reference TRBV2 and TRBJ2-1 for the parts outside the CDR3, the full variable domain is EPEVTQTPSHQVTQMGQEVILRCVPISNHLYFYWYRQILGQKVEFLVSFYNNEISEKSEIFDDQFSVERPDGSNFTLKIRSTKLEDSAMYFCAILVRGVEQFFGPGTRLTVL.

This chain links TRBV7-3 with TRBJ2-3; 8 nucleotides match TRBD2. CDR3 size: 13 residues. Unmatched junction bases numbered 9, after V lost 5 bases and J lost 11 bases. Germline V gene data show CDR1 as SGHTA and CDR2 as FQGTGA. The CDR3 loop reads CASSDAGTRKQYF. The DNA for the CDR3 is TGTGCCAGCAGCGACGCCGGGACTAGGAAGCAGTATTTT.

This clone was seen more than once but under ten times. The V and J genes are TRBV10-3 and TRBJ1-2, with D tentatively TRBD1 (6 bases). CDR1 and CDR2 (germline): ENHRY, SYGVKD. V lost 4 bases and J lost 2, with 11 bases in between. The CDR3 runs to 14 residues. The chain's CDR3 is CAISGGHPNYGYTF. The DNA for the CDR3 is TGTGCCATCAGTGGGGGACACCCAAACTATGGCTACACCTTC.

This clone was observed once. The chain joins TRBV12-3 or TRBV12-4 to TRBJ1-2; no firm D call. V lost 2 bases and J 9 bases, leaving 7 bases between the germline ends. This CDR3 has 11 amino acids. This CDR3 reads CASSLPGSYTF. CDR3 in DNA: TGTGCCAGCAGTTTACCGGGGAGCTACACCTTC.

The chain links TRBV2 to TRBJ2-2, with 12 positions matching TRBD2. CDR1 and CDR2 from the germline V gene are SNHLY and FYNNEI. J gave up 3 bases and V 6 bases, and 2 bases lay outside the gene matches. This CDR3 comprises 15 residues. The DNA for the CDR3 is TGTGCCAGCAGCAGACTAGCGGGAGACACCGGGGAGCTGTTTTTT. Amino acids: CASSRLAGDTGELFF.

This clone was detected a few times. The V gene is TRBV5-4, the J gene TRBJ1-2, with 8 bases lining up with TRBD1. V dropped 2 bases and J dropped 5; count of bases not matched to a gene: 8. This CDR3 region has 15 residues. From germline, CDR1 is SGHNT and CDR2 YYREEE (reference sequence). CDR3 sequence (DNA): TGTGCCAGCAGCTTTACAGGGGGGGGATGGTATGGCTACACCTTC. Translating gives CASSFTGGGWYGYTF.

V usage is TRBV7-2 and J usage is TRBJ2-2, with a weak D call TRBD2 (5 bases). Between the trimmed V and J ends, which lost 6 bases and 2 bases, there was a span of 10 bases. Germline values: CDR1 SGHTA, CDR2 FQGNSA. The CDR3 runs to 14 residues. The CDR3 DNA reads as TGTGCCAGCAGACCGAGGGCTAACACCGGGGAGCTGTTTTTT. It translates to CASRPRANTGELFF.

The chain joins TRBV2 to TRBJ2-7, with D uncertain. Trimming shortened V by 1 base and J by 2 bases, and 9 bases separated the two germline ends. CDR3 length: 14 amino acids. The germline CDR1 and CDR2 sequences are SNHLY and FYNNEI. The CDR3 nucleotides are TGTGCCAGCAGTGAAGTTAGGCAGGCCTACGAGCAGTACTTC. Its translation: CASSEVRQAYEQYF. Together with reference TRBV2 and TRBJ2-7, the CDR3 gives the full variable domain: EPEVTQTPSHQVTQMGQEVILRCVPISNHLYFYWYRQILGQKVEFLVSFYNNEISEKSEIFDDQFSVERPDGSNFTLKIRSTKLEDSAMYFCASSEVRQAYEQYFGPGTRLTVT.

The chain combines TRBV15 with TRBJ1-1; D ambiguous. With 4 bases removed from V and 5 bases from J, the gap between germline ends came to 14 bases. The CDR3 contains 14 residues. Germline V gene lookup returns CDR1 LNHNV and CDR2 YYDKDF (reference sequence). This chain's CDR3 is CATSTIAVRTEAFF. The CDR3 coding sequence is TGTGCCACCAGCACGATCGCAGTTCGAACTGAAGCTTTCTTT.

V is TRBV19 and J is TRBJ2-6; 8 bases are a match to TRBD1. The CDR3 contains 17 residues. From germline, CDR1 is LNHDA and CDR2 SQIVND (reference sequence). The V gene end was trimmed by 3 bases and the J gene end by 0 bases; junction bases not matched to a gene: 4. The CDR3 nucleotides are TGTGCCAGTAGTATCAGGGGGCACAGCTCTGGGGCCAACGTCCTGACTTTC. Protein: CASSIRGHSSGANVLTF. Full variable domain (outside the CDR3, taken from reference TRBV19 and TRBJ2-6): DGGITQSPKYLFRKEGQNVTLSCEQNLNHDAMYWYRQDPGQGLRLIYYSQIVNDFQKGDIAEGYSVSREKKESFPLTVTSAQKNPTAFYLCASSIRGHSSGANVLTFGAGSRLTVL.

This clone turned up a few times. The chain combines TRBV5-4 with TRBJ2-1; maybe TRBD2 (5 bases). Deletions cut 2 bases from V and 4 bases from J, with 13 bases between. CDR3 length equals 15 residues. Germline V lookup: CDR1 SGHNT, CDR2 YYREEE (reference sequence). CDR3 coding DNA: TGTGCCAGCAGCTTAGGGAGTCAAGCGTACAATGAGCAGTTCTTC. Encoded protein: CASSLGSQAYNEQFF.

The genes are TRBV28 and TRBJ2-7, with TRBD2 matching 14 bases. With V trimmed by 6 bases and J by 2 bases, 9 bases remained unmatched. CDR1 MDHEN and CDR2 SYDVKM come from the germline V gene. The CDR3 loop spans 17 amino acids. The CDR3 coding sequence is TGTGCCAGCAGGAATGATCTGGGACTAGCGGGAGCCTACGAGCAGTACTTC. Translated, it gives CASRNDLGLAGAYEQYF.

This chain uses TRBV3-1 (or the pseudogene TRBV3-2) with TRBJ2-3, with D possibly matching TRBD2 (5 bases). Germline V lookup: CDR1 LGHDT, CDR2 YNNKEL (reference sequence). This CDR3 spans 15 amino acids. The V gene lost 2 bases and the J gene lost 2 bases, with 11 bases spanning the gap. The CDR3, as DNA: TGTGCCAGCAGCCAAATTACGGGGTACACAGATACGCAGTATTTT. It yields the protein CASSQITGYTDTQYF.

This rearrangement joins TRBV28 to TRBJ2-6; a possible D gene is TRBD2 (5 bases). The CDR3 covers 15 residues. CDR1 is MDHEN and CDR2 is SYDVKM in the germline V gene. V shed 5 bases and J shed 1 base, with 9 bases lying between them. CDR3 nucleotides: TGTGCCAGCAGTCAAAGAGGGTCTGGGGCCAACGTCCTGACTTTC. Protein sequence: CASSQRGSGANVLTF.

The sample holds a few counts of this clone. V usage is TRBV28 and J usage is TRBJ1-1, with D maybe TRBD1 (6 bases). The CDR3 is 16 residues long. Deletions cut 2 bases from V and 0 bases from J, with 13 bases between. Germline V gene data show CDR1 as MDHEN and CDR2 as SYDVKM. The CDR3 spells CASSLDSGQMNTEAFF. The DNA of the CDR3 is TGTGCCAGCAGTTTAGACTCCGGACAGATGAACACTGAAGCTTTCTTT.

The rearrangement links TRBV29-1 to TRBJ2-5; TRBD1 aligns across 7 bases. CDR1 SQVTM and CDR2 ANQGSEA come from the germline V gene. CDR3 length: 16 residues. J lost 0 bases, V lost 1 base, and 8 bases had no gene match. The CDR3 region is CSVEGGGREYQETQYF. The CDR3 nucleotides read TGCAGCGTTGAAGGAGGGGGCAGGGAGTACCAAGAGACCCAGTACTTC. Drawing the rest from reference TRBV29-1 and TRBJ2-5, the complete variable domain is SAVISQKPSRDICQRGTSLTIQCQVDSQVTMMFWYRQQPGQSLTLIATANQGSEATYESGFVIDKFPISRPNLTFSTLTVSNMSPEDSSIYLCSVEGGGREYQETQYFGPGTRLLVL.

The CDR3 region has the DNA TGCAGCTGGGGGGGGGAGCAAGAGACCCAGTACTTC. Protein sequence: CSWGGEQETQYF. The chain links TRBV29-1 to TRBJ2-5, with 7 bases that match TRBD2. V shed 8 bases, J shed 2 bases, and the junction held 5 bases outside the gene matches. Germline loops: CDR1 SQVTM, CDR2 ANQGSEA. The CDR3 has 12 amino acids. Variable domain in full (rest from reference TRBV29-1 and TRBJ2-5): SAVISQKPSRDICQRGTSLTIQCQVDSQVTMMFWYRQQPGQSLTLIATANQGSEATYESGFVIDKFPISRPNLTFSTLTVSNMSPEDSSIYLCSWGGEQETQYFGPGTRLLVL.

The CDR3 loop is CATSTARLAGRGDEQFF. CDR3 in DNA: TGTGCCACCAGCACCGCAAGACTAGCGGGCAGAGGGGATGAGCAGTTCTTC. This rearrangement joins TRBV15 to TRBJ2-1, with 10 bases identical to TRBD2. The CDR3 runs 17 residues. Germline V gene sequence: CDR1 LNHNV, CDR2 YYDKDF (reference sequence). Unmatched junction bases numbered 14, after V lost 4 bases and J lost 8 bases.

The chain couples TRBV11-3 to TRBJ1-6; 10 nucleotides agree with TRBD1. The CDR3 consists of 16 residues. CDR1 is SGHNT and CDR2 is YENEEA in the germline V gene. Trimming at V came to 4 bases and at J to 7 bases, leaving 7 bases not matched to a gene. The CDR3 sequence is CASSWGQGSPNSPLHF. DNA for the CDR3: TGTGCCAGCAGCTGGGGACAGGGGTCCCCAAATTCACCCCTCCACTTT.

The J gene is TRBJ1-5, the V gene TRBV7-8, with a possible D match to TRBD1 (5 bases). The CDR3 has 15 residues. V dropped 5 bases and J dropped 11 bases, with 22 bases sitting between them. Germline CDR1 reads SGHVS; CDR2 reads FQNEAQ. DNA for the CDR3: TGTGCCAGCAGCCCCACCGGGGGGGGACCCAGGGCCCAGCATTTT. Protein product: CASSPTGGGPRAQHF. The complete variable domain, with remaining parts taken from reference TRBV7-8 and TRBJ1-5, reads GAGVSQSPRYKVAKRGQDVALRCDPISGHVSLFWYQQALGQGPEFLTYFQNEAQLDKSGLPSDRFFAERPEGSVSTLKIQRTQQEDSAVYLCASSPTGGGPRAQHFGDGTRLSIL.

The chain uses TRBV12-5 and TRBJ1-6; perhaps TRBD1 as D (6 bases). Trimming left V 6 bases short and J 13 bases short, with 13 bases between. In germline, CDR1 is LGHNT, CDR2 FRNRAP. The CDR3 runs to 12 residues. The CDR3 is CASGTTGRPLHF. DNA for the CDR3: TGTGCTAGTGGGACGACAGGCCGCCCCCTCCACTTT.

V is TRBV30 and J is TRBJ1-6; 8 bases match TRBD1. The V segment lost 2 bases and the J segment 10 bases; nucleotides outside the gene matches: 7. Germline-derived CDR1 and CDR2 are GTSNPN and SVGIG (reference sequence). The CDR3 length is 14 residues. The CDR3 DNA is TGTGCCTGGAGTCGCAATCAGGGGGCATCACCCCTCCACTTT. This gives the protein CAWSRNQGASPLHF.

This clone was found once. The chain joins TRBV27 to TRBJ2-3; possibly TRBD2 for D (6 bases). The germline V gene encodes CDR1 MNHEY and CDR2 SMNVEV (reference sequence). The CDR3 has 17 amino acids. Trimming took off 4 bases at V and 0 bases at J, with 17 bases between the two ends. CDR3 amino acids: CASSSWTKPTSTDTQYF. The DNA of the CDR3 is TGTGCCAGCAGTTCTTGGACTAAACCTACTAGCACAGATACGCAGTATTTT.

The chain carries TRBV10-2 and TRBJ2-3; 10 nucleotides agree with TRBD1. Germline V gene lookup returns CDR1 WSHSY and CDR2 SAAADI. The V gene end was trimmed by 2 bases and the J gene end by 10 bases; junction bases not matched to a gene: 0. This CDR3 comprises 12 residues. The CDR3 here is CASSEGTGAQYF. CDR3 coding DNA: TGCGCCAGCAGTGAGGGGACAGGGGCGCAGTATTTT.